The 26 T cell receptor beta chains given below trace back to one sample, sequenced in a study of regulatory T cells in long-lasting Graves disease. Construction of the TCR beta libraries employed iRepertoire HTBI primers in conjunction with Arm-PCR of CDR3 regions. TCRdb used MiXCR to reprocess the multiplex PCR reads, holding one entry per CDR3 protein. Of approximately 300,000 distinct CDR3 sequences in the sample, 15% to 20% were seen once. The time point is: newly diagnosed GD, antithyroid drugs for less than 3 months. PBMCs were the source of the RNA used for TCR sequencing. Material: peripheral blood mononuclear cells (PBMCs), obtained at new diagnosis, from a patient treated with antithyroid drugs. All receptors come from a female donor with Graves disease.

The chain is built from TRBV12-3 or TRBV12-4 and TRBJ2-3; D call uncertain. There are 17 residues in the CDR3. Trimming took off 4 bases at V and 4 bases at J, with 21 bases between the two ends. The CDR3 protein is CASSSPRRKWVPDTQYF. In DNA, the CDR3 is TGTGCCAGCAGTTCCCCTCGTCGCAAATGGGTCCCAGATACGCAGTATTTT.

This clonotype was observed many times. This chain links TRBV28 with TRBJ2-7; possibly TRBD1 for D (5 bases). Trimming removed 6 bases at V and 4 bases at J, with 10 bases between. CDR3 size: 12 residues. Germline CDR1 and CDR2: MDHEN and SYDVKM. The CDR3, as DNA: TGTGCCAGCAGGCCCCAGGGTTACGAGCAGTACTTC. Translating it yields CASRPQGYEQYF.

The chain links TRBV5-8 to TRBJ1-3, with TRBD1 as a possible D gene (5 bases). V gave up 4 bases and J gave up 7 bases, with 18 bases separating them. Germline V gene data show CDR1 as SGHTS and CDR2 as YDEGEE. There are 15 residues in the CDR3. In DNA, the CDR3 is TGTGCCAGCAGCACGGGCAGGGTGCGCGGGAACACCATATATTTT. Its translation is CASSTGRVRGNTIYF.

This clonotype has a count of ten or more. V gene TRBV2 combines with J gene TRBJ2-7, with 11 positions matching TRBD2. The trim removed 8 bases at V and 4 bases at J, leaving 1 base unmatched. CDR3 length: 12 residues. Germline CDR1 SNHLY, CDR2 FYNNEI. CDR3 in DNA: TGTGCCAGCCTAGCGGGAGGATACGAGCAGTACTTC. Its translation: CASLAGGYEQYF.

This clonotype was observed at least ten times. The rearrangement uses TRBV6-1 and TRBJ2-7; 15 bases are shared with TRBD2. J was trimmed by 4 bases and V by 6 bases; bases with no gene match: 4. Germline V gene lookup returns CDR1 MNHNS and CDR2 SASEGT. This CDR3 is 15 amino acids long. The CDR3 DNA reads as TGTGCCAGCAGCTTAGGACTAGCGGGAGGGTACGAGCAGTACTTC. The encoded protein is CASSLGLAGGYEQYF.

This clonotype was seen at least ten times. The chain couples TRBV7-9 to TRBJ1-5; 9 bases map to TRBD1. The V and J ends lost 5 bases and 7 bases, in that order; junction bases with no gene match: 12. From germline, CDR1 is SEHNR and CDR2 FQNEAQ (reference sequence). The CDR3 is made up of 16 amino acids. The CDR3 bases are TGTGCCAGCAGCCAATCGGGACAGGGTATGATGCAGCCCCAGCATTTT. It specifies CASSQSGQGMMQPQHF. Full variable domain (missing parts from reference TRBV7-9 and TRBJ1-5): DTGVSQNPRHKITKRGQNVTFRCDPISEHNRLYWYRQTLGQGPEFLTYFQNEAQLEKSRLLSDRFSAERPKGSFSTLEIQRTEQGDSAMYLCASSQSGQGMMQPQHFGDGTRLSIL.

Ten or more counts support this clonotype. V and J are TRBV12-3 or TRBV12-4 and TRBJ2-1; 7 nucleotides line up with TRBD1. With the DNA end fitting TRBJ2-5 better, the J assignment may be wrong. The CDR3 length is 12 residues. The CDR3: CASNAGGETQYF. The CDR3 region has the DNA TGTGCCAGCAACGCAGGGGGAGAGACCCAGTACTTC.

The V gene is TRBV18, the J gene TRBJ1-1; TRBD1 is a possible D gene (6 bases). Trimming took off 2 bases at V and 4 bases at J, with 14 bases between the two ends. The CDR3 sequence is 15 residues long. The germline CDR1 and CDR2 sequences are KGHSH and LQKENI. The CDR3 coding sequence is TGTGCCAGCTCACCAACCTCACAGGGACGCACTGAAGCTTTCTTT. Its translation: CASSPTSQGRTEAFF.

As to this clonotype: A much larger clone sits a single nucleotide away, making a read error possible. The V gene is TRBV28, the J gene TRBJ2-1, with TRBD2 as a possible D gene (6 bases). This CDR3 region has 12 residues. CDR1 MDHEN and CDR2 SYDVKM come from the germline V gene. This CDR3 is CASSVSGNERFF. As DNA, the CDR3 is TGTGCCAGCAGTGTTAGCGGAAATGAGCGGTTCTTC.

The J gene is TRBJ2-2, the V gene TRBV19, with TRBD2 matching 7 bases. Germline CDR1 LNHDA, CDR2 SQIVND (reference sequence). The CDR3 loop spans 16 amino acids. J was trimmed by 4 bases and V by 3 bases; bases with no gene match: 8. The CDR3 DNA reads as TGTGCCAGTAGTATGATCGGGGGGAGCGTCACCGGGGAGCTGTTTTTT. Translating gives CASSMIGGSVTGELFF.

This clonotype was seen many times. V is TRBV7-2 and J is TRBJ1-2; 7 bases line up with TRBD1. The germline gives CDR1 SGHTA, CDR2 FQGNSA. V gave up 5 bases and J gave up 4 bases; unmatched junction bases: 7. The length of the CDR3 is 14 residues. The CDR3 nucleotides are TGTGCCAGCAGCAGAACCGGGACAGCCTATGGCTACACCTTC. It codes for CASSRTGTAYGYTF.

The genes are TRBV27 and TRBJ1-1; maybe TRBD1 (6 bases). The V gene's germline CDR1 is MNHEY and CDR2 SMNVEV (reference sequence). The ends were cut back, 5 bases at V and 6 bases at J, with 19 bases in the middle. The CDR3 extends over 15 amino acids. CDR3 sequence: CASSQPRGAEAEAFF. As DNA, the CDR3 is TGTGCCAGCAGTCAACCCAGGGGCGCGGAGGCTGAAGCTTTCTTT.

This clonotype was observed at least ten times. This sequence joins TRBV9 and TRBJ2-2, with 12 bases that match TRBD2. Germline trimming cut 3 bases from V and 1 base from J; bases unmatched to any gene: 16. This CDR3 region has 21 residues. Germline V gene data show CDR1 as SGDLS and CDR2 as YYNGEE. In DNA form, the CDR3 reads TGTGCCAGCAGCGAGGACTTGGGACTAGCGGGTGGAAAACTGAACACCGGGGAGCTGTTTTTT. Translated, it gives CASSEDLGLAGGKLNTGELFF.

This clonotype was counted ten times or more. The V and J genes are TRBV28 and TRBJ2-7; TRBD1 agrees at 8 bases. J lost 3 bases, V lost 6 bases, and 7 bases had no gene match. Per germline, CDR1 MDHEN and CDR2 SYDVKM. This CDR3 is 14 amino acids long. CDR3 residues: CASRSPTGVYEQYF. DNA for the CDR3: TGTGCCAGCAGGTCCCCGACAGGGGTCTACGAGCAGTACTTC.

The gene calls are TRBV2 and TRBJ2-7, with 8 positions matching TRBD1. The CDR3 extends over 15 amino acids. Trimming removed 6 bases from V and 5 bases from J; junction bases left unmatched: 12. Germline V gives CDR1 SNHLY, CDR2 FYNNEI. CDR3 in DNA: TGTGCCAGCAGGAACTGGGGGCAGGGGGCCGACGAGCAGTACTTC. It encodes CASRNWGQGADEQYF.

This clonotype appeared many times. The DNA of the CDR3 is TGTGCCAGCAGAACGACAGGGTTAGTCTATGGCTACACCTTC. Translation: CASRTTGLVYGYTF. The genes are TRBV2 and TRBJ1-2; 7 bases map to TRBD1. Unmatched junction bases numbered 8, after V lost 6 bases and J lost 4 bases. Per the germline V gene, CDR1 is SNHLY and CDR2 is FYNNEI. The CDR3 consists of 14 residues.

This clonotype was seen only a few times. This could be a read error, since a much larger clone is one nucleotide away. The CDR3 DNA is TGTGCCAGCAGTACAGGGAATCCACCCCTCCACTTT. This sequence encodes CASSTGNPPLHF. The rearrangement joins TRBV11-1 to TRBJ1-6, with D maybe TRBD1 (6 bases). With 6 bases removed from V and 11 bases from J, the gap between germline ends came to 11 bases. This CDR3 has 12 residues. The V gene's germline CDR1 is SGHAT and CDR2 FQDESV (reference sequence).

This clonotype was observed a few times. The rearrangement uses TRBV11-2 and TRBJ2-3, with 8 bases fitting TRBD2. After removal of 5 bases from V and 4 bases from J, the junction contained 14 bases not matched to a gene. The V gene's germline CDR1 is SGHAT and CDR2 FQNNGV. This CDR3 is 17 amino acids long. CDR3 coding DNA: TGTGCCAGCAGCATAACCCACCGCGGGAGGTTGGCAGATACGCAGTATTTT. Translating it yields CASSITHRGRLADTQYF.

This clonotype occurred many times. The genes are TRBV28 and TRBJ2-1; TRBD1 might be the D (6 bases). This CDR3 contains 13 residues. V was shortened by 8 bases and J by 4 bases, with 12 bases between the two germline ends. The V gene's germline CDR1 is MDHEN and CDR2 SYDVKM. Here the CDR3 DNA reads TGTGCCAGCGCCGGGACACCGTACAATGAGCAGTTCTTC. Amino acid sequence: CASAGTPYNEQFF.

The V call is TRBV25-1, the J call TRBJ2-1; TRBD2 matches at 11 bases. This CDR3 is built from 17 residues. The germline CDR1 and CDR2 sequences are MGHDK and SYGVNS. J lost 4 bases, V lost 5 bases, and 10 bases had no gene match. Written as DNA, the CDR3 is TGTGCCAGCAGTCCTCCGACTAGCGGGAACCTTTACAATGAGCAGTTCTTC. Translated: CASSPPTSGNLYNEQFF.

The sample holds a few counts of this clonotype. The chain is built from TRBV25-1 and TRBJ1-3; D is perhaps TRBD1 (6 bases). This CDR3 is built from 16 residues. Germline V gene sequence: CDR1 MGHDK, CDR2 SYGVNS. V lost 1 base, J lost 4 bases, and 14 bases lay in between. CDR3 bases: TGTGCCAGCAGTGAATTCAGGGGACAACCGGGAAACACCATATATTTT. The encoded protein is CASSEFRGQPGNTIYF. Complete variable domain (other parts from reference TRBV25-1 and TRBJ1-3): EADIYQTPRYLVIGTGKKITLECSQTMGHDKMYWYQQDPGMELHLIHYSYGVNSTEKGDLSSESTVSRIRTEHFPLTLESARPSHTSQYLCASSEFRGQPGNTIYFGEGSWLTVV.

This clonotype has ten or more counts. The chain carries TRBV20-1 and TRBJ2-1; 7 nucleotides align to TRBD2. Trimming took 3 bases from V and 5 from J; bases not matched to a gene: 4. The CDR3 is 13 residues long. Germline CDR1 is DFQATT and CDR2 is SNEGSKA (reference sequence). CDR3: CSARASGNNEQFF. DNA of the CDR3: TGCAGTGCTAGGGCTAGCGGAAACAATGAGCAGTTCTTC.

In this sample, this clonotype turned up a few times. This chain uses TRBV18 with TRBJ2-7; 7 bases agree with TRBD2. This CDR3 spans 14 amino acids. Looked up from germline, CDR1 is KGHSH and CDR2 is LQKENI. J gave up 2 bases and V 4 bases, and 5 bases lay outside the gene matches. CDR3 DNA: TGTGCCAGCTCACTAGCCGGGACTACCTACGAGCAGTACTTC. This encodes CASSLAGTTYEQYF.

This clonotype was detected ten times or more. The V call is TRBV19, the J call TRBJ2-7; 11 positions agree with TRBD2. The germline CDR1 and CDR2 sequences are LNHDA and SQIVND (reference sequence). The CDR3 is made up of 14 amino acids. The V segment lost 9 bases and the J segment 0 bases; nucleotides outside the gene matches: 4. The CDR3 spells CASSTSGSSYEQYF. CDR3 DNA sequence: TGTGCCAGCAGCACTAGCGGGAGCTCCTACGAGCAGTACTTC. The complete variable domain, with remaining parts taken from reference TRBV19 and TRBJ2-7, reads DGGITQSPKYLFRKEGQNVTLSCEQNLNHDAMYWYRQDPGQGLRLIYYSQIVNDFQKGDIAEGYSVSREKKESFPLTVTSAQKNPTAFYLCASSTSGSSYEQYFGPGTRLTVT.

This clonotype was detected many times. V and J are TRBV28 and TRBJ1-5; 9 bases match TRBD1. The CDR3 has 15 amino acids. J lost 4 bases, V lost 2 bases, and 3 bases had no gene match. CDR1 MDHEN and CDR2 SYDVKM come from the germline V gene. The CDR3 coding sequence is TGTGCCAGCAGTTTAGGGACAGGGTCAAATCAGCCCCAGCATTTT. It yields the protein CASSLGTGSNQPQHF.

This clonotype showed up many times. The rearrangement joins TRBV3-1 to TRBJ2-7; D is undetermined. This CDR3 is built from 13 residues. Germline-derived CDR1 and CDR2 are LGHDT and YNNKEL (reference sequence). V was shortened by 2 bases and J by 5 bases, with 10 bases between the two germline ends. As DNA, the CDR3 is TGTGCCAGCAGCCAACTTGTTTTCCACGAGCAGTACTTC. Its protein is CASSQLVFHEQYF.